This TCR beta chain was captured by sequencing in a study of STAT5B mutations in CD4+ large granular lymphocyte leukemia. Overall study results and limits: Without HLA matching, higher CD4+ than CD8+ T-LGLL clonality could reflect small sample size. No patients shared main leukemic clonotypes, though 25% to 30% appeared at low frequency elsewhere.

The CDR3 is made up of 15 amino acids. Germline V CDR1 and CDR2: SEHNR, FQNEAQ (reference sequence). Per the original data handling: A productive frequency of 2.59 x 10-5 was the lowest detectable. Assay used: immunoSEQ multiplex PCR; TCRdb lists only in-frame clones, some missing. V, J and clone size are taken as reported in that table, and D and trimming were inferred from the DNA itself. The sample has tens of thousands of clones, more than 65% seen once. Healthy controls were blood donor buffy coats. Remarks on this clone: Its antigen remains unidentified.

The TCR sequence derives from a human donor in good health. Material: CD4+ T cells from blood buffy coats. V gene TRBV7-9 combines with J gene TRBJ2-5; 10 bases align to TRBD2. The better agreement between TRBJ2-7 and the DNA end casts doubt on the J call. CDR3 nucleotides: TGTGCCAGCAGCCCAAGCGGGGGGGACTCCTACGAGCAGTACTTC. Translation: CASSPSGGDSYEQYF.